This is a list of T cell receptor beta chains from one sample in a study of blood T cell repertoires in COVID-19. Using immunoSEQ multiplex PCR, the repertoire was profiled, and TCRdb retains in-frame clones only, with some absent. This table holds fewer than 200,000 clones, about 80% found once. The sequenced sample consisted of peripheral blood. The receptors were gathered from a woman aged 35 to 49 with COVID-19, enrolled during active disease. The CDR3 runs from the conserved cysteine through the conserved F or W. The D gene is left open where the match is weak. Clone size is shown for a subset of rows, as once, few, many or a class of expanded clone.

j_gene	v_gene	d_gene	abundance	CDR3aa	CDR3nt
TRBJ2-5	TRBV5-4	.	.	CASSARQGGETQYF	TGTGCCAGCAGCGCCAGACAGGGAGGAGAGACCCAGTACTTC
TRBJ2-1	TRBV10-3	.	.	CAISERGNTDEQFF	TGTGCCATCAGTGAGAGGGGAAACACAGATGAGCAGTTCTTC
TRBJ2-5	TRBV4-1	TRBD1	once	CASSHPDRGLETQYF	TGCGCCAGCAGCCACCCGGACAGGGGGCTAGAGACCCAGTACTTC
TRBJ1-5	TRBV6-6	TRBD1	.	CASSPRGGQGANQPQHF	TGTGCCAGCAGTCCCCGAGGGGGACAGGGGGCGAATCAGCCCCAGCATTTT
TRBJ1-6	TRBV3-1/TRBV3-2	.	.	CASSQSRGANSPLHF	TGTGCCAGCAGCCAATCCAGGGGTGCAAATTCACCCCTCCACTTT
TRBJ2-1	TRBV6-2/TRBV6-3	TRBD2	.	CASSKGLAGLQQFF	TGTGCCAGCAGTAAGGGACTAGCGGGACTGCAGCAGTTCTTC
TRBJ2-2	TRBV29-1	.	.	CSGGRAGELFF	TGCAGCGGAGGGCGGGCCGGGGAGCTGTTTTTT
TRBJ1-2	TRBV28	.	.	CASSYIYGYTF	TGTGCCAGCAGTTACATTTATGGCTACACCTTC
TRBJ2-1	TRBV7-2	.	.	CASSLVRYNEQFF	TGTGCCAGCAGCTTAGTGCGGTACAATGAGCAGTTCTTC
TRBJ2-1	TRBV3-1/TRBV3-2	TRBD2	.	CASSPTGTRNDEQFF	TGTGCCAGCAGCCCGACGGGGACTAGAAATGATGAGCAGTTCTTC
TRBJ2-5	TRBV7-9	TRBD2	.	CASSSGTSGGQVRETQYF	TGTGCCAGCAGCAGCGGGACTAGCGGGGGGCAGGTTCGGGAGACCCAGTACTTC
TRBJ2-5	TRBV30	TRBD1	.	CAYLTGPQSETQYF	TGTGCCTACCTGACAGGGCCCCAATCAGAGACCCAGTACTTC
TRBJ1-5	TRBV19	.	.	CASSIQGPNQPQHF	TGTGCCAGTAGTATCCAGGGTCCCAATCAGCCCCAGCATTTT
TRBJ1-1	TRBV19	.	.	CASKGVEGNTEAFF	TGTGCCAGTAAAGGCGTCGAGGGGAACACTGAAGCTTTCTTT
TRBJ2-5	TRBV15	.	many	CATSIGGQETQYF	TGTGCCACCAGCATAGGGGGCCAAGAGACCCAGTACTTC
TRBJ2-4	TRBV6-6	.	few	CASSRDIQYF	TGTGCCAGCAGCAGGGACATTCAGTACTTC
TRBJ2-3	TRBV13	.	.	CASSTLGPGTDTQYF	TGTGCCAGCAGCACCCTGGGCCCGGGAACAGATACGCAGTATTTT
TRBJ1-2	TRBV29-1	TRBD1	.	CSVSTGVANYGYTF	TGCAGCGTCTCGACAGGGGTAGCTAACTATGGCTACACCTTC
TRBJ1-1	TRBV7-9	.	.	CASSLGIRGNAEAFF	TGTGCCAGCAGCTTAGGAATTAGGGGAAATGCTGAAGCTTTCTTT
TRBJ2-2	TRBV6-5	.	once	CASSYYGTFGELFF	TGTGCCAGCAGTTACTACGGGACTTTCGGGGAGCTGTTTTTT
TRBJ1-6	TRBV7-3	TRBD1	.	CASSLTGQGSPLHF	TGTGCCAGCAGCTTAACGGGACAGGGTTCACCCCTCCACTTT
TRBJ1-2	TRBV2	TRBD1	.	CASSADRVVYGYTF	TGTGCCAGCAGTGCGGACAGGGTTGTCTATGGCTACACCTTC
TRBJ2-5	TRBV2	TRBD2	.	CASKRDDRRETQYF	TGTGCCAGCAAGCGGGACGACCGGCGGGAGACCCAGTACTTC
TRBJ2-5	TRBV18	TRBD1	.	CASSPPGTAQETQYF	TGTGCCAGCTCACCACCTGGGACAGCCCAAGAGACCCAGTACTTC
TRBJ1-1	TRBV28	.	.	CASSPMGRGEAFF	TGTGCCAGTTCTCCAATGGGGAGGGGTGAAGCTTTCTTT
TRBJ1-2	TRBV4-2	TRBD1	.	CASSQDSQGSYGYTF	TGTGCCAGCAGCCAAGATTCACAGGGGAGCTATGGCTACACCTTC
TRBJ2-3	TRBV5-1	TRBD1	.	CASSLKVVRQGGDTQYF	TGCGCCAGCAGCTTGAAGGTGGTGAGACAGGGTGGAGATACGCAGTATTTT
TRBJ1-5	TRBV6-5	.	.	CASTTAANQPQHF	TGTGCCAGCACGACGGCGGCCAATCAGCCCCAGCATTTT
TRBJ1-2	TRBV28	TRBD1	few	CASSFRTGGSYGYTF	TGTGCCAGCAGTTTTAGGACAGGGGGCTCCTATGGCTACACCTTC